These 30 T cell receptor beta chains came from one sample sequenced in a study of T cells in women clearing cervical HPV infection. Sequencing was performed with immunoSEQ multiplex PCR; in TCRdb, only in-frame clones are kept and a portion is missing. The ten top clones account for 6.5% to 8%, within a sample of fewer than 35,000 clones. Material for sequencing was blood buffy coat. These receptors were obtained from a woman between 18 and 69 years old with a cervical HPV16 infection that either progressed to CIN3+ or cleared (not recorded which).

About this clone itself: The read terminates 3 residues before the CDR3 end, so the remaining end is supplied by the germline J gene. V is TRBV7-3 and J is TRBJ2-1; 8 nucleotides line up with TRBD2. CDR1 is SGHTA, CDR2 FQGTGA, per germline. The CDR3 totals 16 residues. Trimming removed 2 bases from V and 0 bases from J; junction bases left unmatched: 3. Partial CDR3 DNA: TGTGCCAGCAGCTTAGGACTAGCAGACTCCTACAATGAG. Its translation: CASSLGLADSYNE. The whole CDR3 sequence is CASSLGLADSYNEQFF. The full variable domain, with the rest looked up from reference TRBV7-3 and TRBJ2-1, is GAGVSQTPSNKVTEKGKYVELRCDPISGHTALYWYRQSLGQGPEFLIYFQGTGAADDSGLPNDRFFAVRPEGSVSTLKIQRTERGDSAVYLCASSLGLADSYNEQFFGPGTRLTVL.

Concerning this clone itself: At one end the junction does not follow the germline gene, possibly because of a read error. CDR3 DNA, as far as it was read: TGTGCCAGCAGTTTAGGAGGAGACTATGGC. As protein: CASSLGGDYG. The CDR3 as a whole reads CASSLGGDYGAFF. The chain is built from TRBV7-6 and TRBJ1-1; D remains ambiguous. The CDR3 is cut off 3 residues early in the read; its end comes from the germline J gene. The CDR3 runs to 13 residues. Germline values: CDR1 SGHVS, CDR2 FNYEAQ.

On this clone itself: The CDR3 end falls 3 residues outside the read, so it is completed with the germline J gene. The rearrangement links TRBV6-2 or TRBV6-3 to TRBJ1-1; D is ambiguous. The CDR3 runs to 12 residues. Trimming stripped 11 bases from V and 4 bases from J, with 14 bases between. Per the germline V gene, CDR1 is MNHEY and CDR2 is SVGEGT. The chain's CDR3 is CAVQRPGTEAFF. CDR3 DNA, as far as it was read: TGTGCCGTACAAAGACCAGGCACTGAA.

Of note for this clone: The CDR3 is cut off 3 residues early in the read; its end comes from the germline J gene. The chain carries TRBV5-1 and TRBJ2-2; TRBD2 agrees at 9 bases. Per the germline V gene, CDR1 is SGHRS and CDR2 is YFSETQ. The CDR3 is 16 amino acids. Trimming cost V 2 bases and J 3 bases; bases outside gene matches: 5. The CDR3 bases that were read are TGCGCCAGCAGCTTAGCGGGAGGACCGGACACCGGGGAG. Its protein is CASSLAGGPDTGE. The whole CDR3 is CASSLAGGPDTGELFF.

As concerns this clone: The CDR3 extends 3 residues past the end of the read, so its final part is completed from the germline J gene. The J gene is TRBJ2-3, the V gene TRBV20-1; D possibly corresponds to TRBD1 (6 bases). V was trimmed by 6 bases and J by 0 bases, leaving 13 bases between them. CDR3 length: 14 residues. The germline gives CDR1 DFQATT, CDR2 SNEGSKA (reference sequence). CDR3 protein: CSAVSGASTDTQYF. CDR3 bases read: TGCAGTGCCGTATCAGGGGCAAGCACAGATACG.

The sequenced part of the CDR3 DNA is TGTGCCAGCAGTCACCGCAGGGTGGGC. Translated, it gives CASSHRRVG. The entire CDR3 protein reads CASSHRRVGYTF. The genes are TRBV12-3 or TRBV12-4 and TRBJ1-2, with D possibly TRBD1 on 5 matching bases. The CDR3 is cut off 3 residues early in the read; its end comes from the germline J gene. The CDR3 runs to 12 residues.

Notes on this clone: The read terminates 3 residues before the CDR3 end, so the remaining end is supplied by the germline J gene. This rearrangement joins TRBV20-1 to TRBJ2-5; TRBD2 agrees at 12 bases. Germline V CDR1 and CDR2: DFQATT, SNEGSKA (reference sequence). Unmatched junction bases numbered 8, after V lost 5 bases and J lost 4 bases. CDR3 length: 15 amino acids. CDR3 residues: CSAPKMGLAGETQYF. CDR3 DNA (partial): TGCAGTGCTCCTAAAATGGGACTAGCGGGAGAGACC.

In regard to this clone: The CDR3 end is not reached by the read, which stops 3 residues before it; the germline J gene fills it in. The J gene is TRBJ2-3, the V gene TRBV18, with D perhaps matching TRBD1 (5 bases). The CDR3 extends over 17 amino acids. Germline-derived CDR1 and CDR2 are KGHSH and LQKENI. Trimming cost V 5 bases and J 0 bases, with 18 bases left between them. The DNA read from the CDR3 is TGTGCCAGCTCATTAAGTATTATCAGGGCTAGCACAGATACG. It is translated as CASSLSIIRASTDT. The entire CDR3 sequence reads CASSLSIIRASTDTQYF.

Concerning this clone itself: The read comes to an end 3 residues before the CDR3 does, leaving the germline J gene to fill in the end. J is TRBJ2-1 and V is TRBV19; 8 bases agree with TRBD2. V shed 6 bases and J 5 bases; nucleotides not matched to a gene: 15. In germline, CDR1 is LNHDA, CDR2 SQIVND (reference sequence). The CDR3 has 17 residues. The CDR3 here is CASSQPGASGGHNEQFF. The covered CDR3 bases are TGTGCCAGTAGCCAGCCGGGGGCGAGCGGGGGACACAATGAG.

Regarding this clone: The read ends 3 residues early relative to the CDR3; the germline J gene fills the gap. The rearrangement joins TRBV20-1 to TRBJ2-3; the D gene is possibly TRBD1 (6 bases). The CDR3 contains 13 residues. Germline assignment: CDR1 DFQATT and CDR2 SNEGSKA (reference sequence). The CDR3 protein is CSALRTEKETQYF. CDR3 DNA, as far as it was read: TGCAGTGCCCTACGGACAGAGAAAGAGACG.

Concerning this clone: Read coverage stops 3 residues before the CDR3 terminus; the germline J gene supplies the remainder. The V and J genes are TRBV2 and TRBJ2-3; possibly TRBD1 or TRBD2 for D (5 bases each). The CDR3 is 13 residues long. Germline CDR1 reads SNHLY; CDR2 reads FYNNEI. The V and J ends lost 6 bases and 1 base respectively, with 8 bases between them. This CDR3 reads CASRQEGTDTQYF. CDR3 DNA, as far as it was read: TGTGCCAGCAGACAGGAGGGCACAGATACG.

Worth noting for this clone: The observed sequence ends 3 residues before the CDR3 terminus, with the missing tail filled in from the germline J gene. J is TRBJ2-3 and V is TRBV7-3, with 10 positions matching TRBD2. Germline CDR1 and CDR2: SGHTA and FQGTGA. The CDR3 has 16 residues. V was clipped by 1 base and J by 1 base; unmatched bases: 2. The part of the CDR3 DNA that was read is TGTGCCAGCAGCTTAAACCTAGCGGGGGGCACAGATACG. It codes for CASSLNLAGGTDT. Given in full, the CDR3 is CASSLNLAGGTDTQYF. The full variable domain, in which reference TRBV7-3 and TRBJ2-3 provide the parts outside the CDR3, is GAGVSQTPSNKVTEKGKYVELRCDPISGHTALYWYRQSLGQGPEFLIYFQGTGAADDSGLPNDRFFAVRPEGSVSTLKIQRTERGDSAVYLCASSLNLAGGTDTQYFGPGTRLTVL.

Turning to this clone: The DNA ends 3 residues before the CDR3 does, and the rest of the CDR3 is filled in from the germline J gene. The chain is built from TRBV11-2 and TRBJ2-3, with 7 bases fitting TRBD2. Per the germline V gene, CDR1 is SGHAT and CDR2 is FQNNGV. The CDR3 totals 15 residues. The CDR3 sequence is CASSLTTSNRETQYF. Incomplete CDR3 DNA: TGTGCCAGCAGCTTAACGACTAGCAATAGAGAGACG. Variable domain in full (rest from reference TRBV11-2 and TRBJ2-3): EAGVAQSPRYKIIEKRQSVAFWCNPISGHATLYWYQQILGQGPKLLIQFQNNGVVDDSQLPKDRFSAERLKGVDSTLKIQPAKLEDSAVYLCASSLTTSNRETQYFGPGTRLTVL.

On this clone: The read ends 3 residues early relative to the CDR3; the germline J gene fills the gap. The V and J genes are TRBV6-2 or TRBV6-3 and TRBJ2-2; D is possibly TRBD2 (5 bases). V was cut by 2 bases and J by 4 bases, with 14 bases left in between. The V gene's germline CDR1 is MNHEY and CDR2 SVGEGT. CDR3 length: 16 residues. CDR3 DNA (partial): TGTGCCAGCAGTTACCCCCATACTAGGCCCACCGGGGAG. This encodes CASSYPHTRPTGE. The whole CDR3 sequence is CASSYPHTRPTGELFF.

The CDR3 spells CASRRGGTYTDTQYF. CDR3 bases read: TGTGCCAGCAGGCGGGGGGGCACATACACAGATACG. This chain connects TRBV13 to TRBJ2-3; 9 bases agree with TRBD2. The CDR3 end lies 3 residues beyond the end of the read and is filled in from the germline J gene. Germline CDR1 PRHDT, CDR2 FYEKMQ (reference sequence). Germline trimming cut 6 bases from V and 2 bases from J; bases unmatched to any gene: 6. This CDR3 comprises 15 residues.

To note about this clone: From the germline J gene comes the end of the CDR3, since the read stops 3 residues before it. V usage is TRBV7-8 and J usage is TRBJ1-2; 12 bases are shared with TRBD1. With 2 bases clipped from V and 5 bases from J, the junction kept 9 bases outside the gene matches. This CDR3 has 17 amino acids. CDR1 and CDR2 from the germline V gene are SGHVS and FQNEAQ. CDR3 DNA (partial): TGTGCCAGCAGCTTAACGGGACAGGGGGCCTGGGCTTATGGC. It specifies CASSLTGQGAWAYG. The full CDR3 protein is CASSLTGQGAWAYGYTF.

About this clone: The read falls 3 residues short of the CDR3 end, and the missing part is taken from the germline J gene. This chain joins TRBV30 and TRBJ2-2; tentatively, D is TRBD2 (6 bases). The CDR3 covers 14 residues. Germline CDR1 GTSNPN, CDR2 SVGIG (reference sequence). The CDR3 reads CAWSSEGPGEKLFF. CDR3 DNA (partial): TGTGCCTGGAGCTCGGAGGGCCCCGGTGAAAAG.

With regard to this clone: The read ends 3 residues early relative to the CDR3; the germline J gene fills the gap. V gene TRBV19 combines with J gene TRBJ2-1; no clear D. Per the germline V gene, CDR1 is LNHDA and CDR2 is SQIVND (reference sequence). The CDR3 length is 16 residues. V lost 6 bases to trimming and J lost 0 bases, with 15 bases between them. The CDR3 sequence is CASSPVAISSYNEQFF. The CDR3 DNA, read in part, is TGTGCCAGTAGCCCCGTAGCAATCAGCTCCTACAATGAG.

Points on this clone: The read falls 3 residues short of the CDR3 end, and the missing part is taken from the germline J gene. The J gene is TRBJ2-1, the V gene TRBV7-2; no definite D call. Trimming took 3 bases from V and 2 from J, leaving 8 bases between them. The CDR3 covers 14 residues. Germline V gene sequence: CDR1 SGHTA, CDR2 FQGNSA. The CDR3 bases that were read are TGTGCCAGCAGCTTTGCGCTAACCTACAATGAG. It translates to CASSFALTYNE. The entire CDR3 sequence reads CASSFALTYNEQFF.

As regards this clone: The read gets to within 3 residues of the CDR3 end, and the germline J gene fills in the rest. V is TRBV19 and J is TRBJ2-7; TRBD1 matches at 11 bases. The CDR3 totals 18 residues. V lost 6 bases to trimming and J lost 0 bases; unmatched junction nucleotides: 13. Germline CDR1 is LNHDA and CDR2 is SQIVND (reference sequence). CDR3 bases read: TGTGCCAGTAGCCCCAATGGCGAAGGGACAGGGGGCTCCTACGAG. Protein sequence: CASSPNGEGTGGSYE. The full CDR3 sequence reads CASSPNGEGTGGSYEQYF.

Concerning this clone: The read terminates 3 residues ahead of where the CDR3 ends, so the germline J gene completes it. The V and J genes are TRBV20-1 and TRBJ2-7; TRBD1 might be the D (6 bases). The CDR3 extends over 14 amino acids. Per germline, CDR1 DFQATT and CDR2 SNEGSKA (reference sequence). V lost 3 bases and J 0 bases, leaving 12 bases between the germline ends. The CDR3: CSASPGDTSYEQYF. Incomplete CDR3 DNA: TGCAGTGCTAGCCCCGGGGACACCTCCTACGAG.

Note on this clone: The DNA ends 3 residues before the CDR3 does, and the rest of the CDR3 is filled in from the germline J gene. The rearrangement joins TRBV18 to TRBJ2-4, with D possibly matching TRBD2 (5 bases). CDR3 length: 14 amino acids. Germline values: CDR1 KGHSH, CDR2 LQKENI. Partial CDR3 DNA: TGTGCCAGCTCACTAAAAGACGGTCCGAGGGCT. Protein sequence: CASSLKDGPRA. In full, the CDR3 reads CASSLKDGPRAQYF.

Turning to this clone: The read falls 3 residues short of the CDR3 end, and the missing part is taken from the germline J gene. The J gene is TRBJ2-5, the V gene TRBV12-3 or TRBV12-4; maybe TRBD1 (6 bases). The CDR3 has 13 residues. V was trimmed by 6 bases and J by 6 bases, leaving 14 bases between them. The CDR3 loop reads CASRIQGSQTQYF. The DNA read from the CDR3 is TGTGCCAGCAGAATACAGGGTTCTCAGACC.

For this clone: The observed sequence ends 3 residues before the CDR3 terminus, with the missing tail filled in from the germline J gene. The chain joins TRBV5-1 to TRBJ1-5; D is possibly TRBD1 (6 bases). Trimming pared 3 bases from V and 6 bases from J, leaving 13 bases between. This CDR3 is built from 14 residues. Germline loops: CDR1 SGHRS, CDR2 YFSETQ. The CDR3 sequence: CASSYSGTLQPQHF. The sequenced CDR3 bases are TGCGCCAGCAGCTATTCCGGGACACTTCAGCCC. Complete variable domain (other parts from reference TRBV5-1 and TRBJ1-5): KAGVTQTPRYLIKTRGQQVTLSCSPISGHRSVSWYQQTPGQGLQFLFEYFSETQRNKGNFPGRFSGRQFSNSRSEMNVSTLELGDSALYLCASSYSGTLQPQHFGDGTRLSIL.

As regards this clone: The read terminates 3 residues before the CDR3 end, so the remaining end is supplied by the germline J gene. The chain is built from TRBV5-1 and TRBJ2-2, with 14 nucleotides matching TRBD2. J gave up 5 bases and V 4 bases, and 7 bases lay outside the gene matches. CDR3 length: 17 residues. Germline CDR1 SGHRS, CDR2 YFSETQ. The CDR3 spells CASSPGTSGSRTGELFF. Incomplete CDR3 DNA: TGCGCCAGCAGCCCAGGGACTAGCGGGAGTCGAACCGGGGAG.

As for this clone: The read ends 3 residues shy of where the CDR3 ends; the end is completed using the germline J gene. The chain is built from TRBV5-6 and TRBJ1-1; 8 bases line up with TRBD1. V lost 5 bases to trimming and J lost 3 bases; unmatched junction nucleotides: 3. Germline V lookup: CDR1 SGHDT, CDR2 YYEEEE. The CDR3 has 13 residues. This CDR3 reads CASRTDRDTEAFF. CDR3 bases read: TGTGCCAGCAGAACGGACAGGGACACTGAA. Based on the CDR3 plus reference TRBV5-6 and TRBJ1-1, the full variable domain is DAGVTQSPTHLIKTRGQQVTLRCSPKSGHDTVSWYQQALGQGPQFIFQYYEEEERQRGNFPDRFSGHQFPNYSSELNVNALLLGDSALYLCASRTDRDTEAFFGQGTRLTVV.

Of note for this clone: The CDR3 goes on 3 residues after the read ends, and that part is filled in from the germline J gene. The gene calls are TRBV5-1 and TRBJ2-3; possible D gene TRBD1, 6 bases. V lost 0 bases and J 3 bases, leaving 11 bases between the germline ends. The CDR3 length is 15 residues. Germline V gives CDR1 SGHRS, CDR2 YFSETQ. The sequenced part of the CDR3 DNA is TGCGCCAGCAGCTTGGTTAACAGGGATACAGATACG. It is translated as CASSLVNRDTDT. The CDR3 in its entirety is CASSLVNRDTDTQYF.

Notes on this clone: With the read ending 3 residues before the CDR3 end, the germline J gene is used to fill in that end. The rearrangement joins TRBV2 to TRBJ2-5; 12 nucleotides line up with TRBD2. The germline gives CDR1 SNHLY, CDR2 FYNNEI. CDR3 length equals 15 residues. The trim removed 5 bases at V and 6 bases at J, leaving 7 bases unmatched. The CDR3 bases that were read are TGTGCCAGCAGTCTGACTAGCGGGGGTAGGCAGACC. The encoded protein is CASSLTSGGRQT. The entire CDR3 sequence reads CASSLTSGGRQTQYF. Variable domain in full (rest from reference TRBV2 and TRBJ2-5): EPEVTQTPSHQVTQMGQEVILRCVPISNHLYFYWYRQILGQKVEFLVSFYNNEISEKSEIFDDQFSVERPDGSNFTLKIRSTKLEDSAMYFCASSLTSGGRQTQYFGPGTRLLVL.

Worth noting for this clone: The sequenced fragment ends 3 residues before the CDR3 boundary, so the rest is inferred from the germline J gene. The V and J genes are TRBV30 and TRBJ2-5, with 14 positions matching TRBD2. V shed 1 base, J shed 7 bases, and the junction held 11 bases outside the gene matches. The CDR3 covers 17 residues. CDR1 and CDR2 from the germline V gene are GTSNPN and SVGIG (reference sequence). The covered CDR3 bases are TGTGCCTGGAGTGGCGGACTAGCGGGGGGCGCCGGTGGGACC. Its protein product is CAWSGGLAGGAGGT. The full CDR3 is CAWSGGLAGGAGGTQYF.

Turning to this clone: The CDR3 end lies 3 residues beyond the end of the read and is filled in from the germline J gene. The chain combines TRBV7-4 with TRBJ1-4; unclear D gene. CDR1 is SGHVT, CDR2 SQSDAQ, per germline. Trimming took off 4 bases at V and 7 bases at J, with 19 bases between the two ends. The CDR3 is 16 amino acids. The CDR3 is CASSSSTDAVSEKLFF. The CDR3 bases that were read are TGTGCCAGCAGCTCCAGCACCGACGCGGTATCTGAAAAA.